The source of this T cell receptor (beta chain) is a study of blood T cell repertoires in COVID-19. Assay: immunoSEQ multiplex PCR; the TCRdb copy retains only in-frame clones and omits some. This table has approximately 170,000 clones, 90% appearing once. The CDR3 is 15 residues long. V was trimmed by 4 bases and J by 5 bases, leaving 17 bases between them. Germline loops: CDR1 SGHAT, CDR2 FQNNGV. The sequenced material came from peripheral blood. The clonotype originates from a man aged 55 to 70 with active or convalescent COVID-19. V usage is TRBV11-2 and J usage is TRBJ1-1; no clear D. CDR3 amino acids: CASSSLPRGMTEAFF. Written as DNA, the CDR3 is TGTGCCAGCAGCTCACTTCCACGAGGGATGACTGAAGCTTTCTTT.